The 20 T cell receptor beta chains below come from one sample, sequenced in a study of T cells in localized non-small cell lung cancer. Sequenced by immunoSEQ multiplex PCR; TCRdb stores in-frame clones only, minus some. The table has approximately 23,000 clones, 85% to 90% seen once; the top ten hold around 6%. The sample in question was PBMCs, obtained before any cancer treatment. These receptors all come from a man aged 40-75 years with stage II lung adenocarcinoma.

V and J are TRBV7-8 and TRBJ2-7; 8 positions match TRBD1. V dropped 5 bases and J dropped 7; count of bases not matched to a gene: 7. CDR1 and CDR2 (germline): SGHVS, FQNEAQ. This CDR3 spans 13 amino acids. The CDR3 reads CASSMGQDREQYF. The CDR3 region has the DNA TGTGCCAGCAGCATGGGACAGGATCGAGAGCAGTACTTC. The whole variable domain, filled in from reference TRBV7-8 and TRBJ2-7, reads GAGVSQSPRYKVAKRGQDVALRCDPISGHVSLFWYQQALGQGPEFLTYFQNEAQLDKSGLPSDRFFAERPEGSVSTLKIQRTQQEDSAVYLCASSMGQDREQYFGPGTRLTVT.

This clone was counted a single time. The chain links TRBV6-5 to TRBJ1-6, with 7 bases fitting TRBD1. With V trimmed by 5 bases and J by 5 bases, 3 bases remained unmatched. Per the germline V gene, CDR1 is MNHEY and CDR2 is SVGAGI. This CDR3 spans 14 amino acids. CDR3 loop: CASSNQGDNSPLHF. Written as DNA, the CDR3 is TGTGCCAGCAGTAATCAGGGGGATAATTCACCCCTCCACTTT.

The rearrangement joins TRBV4-3 to TRBJ2-5; TRBD2 matches 7 bases. V trimming: 3 bases; J trimming: 2 bases; junction bases outside the gene matches: 9. The germline V gene has CDR1 LGHNA and CDR2 YSLEER. The CDR3 spans 16 residues. In DNA, the CDR3 is TGCGCCAGCAGCCATCCCCCCGGGGGGACTCAAGAGACCCAGTACTTC. This encodes CASSHPPGGTQETQYF.

CDR3 in amino acids: CASSLNPSSPVTYNEQFF. The CDR3 bases are TGTGCCAGCAGCTTAAATCCTAGTAGCCCTGTTACCTACAATGAGCAGTTCTTC. V and J are TRBV7-3 and TRBJ2-1; D not resolved. CDR3 length: 18 amino acids. Trimming stripped 1 base from V and 2 bases from J, with 18 bases between. Germline V gene data show CDR1 as SGHTA and CDR2 as FQGTGA. Together with reference TRBV7-3 and TRBJ2-1, the CDR3 gives the full variable domain: GAGVSQTPSNKVTEKGKYVELRCDPISGHTALYWYRQSLGQGPEFLIYFQGTGAADDSGLPNDRFFAVRPEGSVSTLKIQRTERGDSAVYLCASSLNPSSPVTYNEQFFGPGTRLTVL.

The chain has TRBV9 and TRBJ2-3; D uncertain. Per the germline V gene, CDR1 is SGDLS and CDR2 is YYNGEE. This CDR3 is built from 14 residues. Trimming stripped 3 bases from V and 0 bases from J, with 8 bases between. The CDR3 sequence is CASSGIRSTDTQYF. In nucleotides, the CDR3 is TGTGCCAGCAGCGGGATTCGAAGCACAGATACGCAGTATTTT.

The chain combines TRBV5-6 with TRBJ2-5, with TRBD2 matching 9 bases. The germline gives CDR1 SGHDT, CDR2 YYEEEE. The CDR3 runs 16 residues. V was clipped by 1 base and J by 1 base; unmatched bases: 5. The DNA for the CDR3 is TGTGCCAGCAGCTTGAAGATAGCGGGGGTCCAAGAGACCCAGTACTTC. Its protein product is CASSLKIAGVQETQYF.

The V call is TRBV4-1, the J call TRBJ2-1; 7 bases are a match to TRBD2. Germline CDR1 reads MGHRA; CDR2 reads YSYEKL. This CDR3 has 17 amino acids. V dropped 3 bases and J dropped 7; count of bases not matched to a gene: 15. The CDR3 region is CASSQGLLGGPLNEQFF. CDR3 nucleotide sequence: TGCGCCAGCAGCCAGGGCCTCCTGGGAGGGCCTTTGAATGAGCAGTTCTTC.

The rearrangement links TRBV9 to TRBJ2-3; D unclear. The CDR3 has 16 residues. Trimming removed 0 bases at V and 0 bases at J, with 11 bases between. Germline CDR1 is SGDLS and CDR2 is YYNGEE. Written as DNA, the CDR3 is TGTGCCAGCAGCGTAGCGCCAGGACCTAGCACAGATACGCAGTATTTT. The encoded protein is CASSVAPGPSTDTQYF.

This sequence joins TRBV6-5 and TRBJ1-2; no clear D gene. CDR1 is MNHEY and CDR2 is SVGAGI in the germline V gene. This CDR3 region has 12 residues. V lost 5 bases to trimming and J lost 8 bases, with 12 bases between them. CDR3 in amino acids: CASSRSSGGYTF. Written as DNA, the CDR3 is TGTGCCAGCAGTCGGAGCTCGGGGGGCTACACCTTC.

The count of this clone is one. V and J are TRBV27 and TRBJ1-3; TRBD1 is a possible D gene (5 bases). Per germline, CDR1 MNHEY and CDR2 SMNVEV (reference sequence). V gave up 4 bases and J gave up 4 bases, with 20 bases separating them. The CDR3 is 17 amino acids. Here the CDR3 reads CASSSSGTGRSGNTIYF. The CDR3 DNA follows: TGTGCCAGCAGTTCTTCCGGGACTGGAAGGAGCGGAAACACCATATATTTT.

The CDR3 sequence: CASSRSGQGHEQFF. CDR3 sequence (DNA): TGTGCCAGCAGCCGGTCGGGACAGGGACATGAGCAGTTCTTC. The chain carries TRBV7-3 and TRBJ2-1, with 9 bases aligning to TRBD1. The junction had 7 bases not matched to a gene; V was cut back by 5 bases and J by 8 bases. Germline lookup yields CDR1 SGHTA and CDR2 FQGTGA. CDR3 size: 14 residues.

The chain combines TRBV11-3 with TRBJ2-7; TRBD2 is a possible D gene (5 bases). CDR1 is SGHNT and CDR2 is YENEEA in the germline V gene. V was cut by 4 bases and J by 7 bases, with 11 bases left in between. The CDR3 has 12 residues. CDR3 residues: CASSSPSGEQYF. The CDR3 region has the DNA TGTGCCAGCAGCTCCCCCAGCGGAGAGCAGTACTTC. Full variable domain (missing parts from reference TRBV11-3 and TRBJ2-7): EAGVVQSPRYKIIEKKQPVAFWCNPISGHNTLYWYLQNLGQGPELLIRYENEEAVDDSQLPKDRFSAERLKGVDSTLKIQPAELGDSAVYLCASSSPSGEQYFGPGTRLTVT.

The rearrangement uses TRBV7-9 and TRBJ2-7; D gene unclear. V shed 0 bases and J shed 7 bases, with 4 bases lying between them. From germline, CDR1 is SEHNR and CDR2 FQNEAQ (reference sequence). This CDR3 is built from 11 residues. Here the CDR3 reads CASSLAFEQYF. CDR3 DNA: TGTGCCAGCAGCTTAGCGTTTGAGCAGTACTTC.

The genes are TRBV28 and TRBJ1-1; 7 nucleotides match TRBD1. The CDR3 contains 14 residues. Looked up from germline, CDR1 is MDHEN and CDR2 is SYDVKM. The V segment lost 8 bases and the J segment 3 bases; nucleotides outside the gene matches: 9. Here the CDR3 DNA reads TGTGCCAGCCGGTGGGGGACAGTCGACACTGAAGCTTTCTTT. It translates to CASRWGTVDTEAFF.

This chain links TRBV7-8 with TRBJ2-1; TRBD2 matches 15 bases. V shed 2 bases and J 9 bases; nucleotides not matched to a gene: 5. This CDR3 comprises 16 residues. Germline CDR1 and CDR2: SGHVS and FQNEAQ. This CDR3 is CASSLRGTSGRIEQFF. In DNA form, the CDR3 reads TGTGCCAGCAGCTTAAGAGGGACTAGCGGGAGGATTGAGCAGTTCTTC.

V is TRBV6-5 and J is TRBJ1-6, with 7 bases identical to TRBD1. Unmatched junction bases numbered 10, after V lost 10 bases and J lost 10 bases. The CDR3 spans 13 residues. Germline lookup yields CDR1 MNHEY and CDR2 SVGAGI. The CDR3 nucleotides are TGTGCCACCCTTGGACAGGCAGAATCACCCCTCCACTTT. Protein sequence: CATLGQAESPLHF.

The CDR3 region is CASRLVSSGDRGRKVSSYEQYF. The CDR3 region has the DNA TGTGCAAGTCGCTTAGTATCTTCCGGGGACAGGGGGCGGAAAGTTAGTTCCTACGAGCAGTACTTC. The V and J genes are TRBV12-2 and TRBJ2-7; the table's D gene call, TRBD1, was not cross checked with the DNA. TRBV12-2 is marked as a pseudogene. This CDR3 spans 22 amino acids.

With respect to this clone: One end of the junction does not line up with germline, which may come from a read error. This sequence joins TRBV19 and TRBJ2-1; 9 bases fit TRBD2. This CDR3 has 13 amino acids. CDR1 and CDR2 from the germline V gene are LNHDA and SQIVND (reference sequence). CDR3 nucleotide sequence: TGTGCCAGTAGTATAGGAGAAGCGGGGGGCTCAGTCTTC. As protein: CASSIGEAGGSVF. Looking up the rest from reference TRBV19 and TRBJ2-1 gives the full variable domain: DGGITQSPKYLFRKEGQNVTLSCEQNLNHDAMYWYRQDPGQGLRLIYYSQIVNDFQKGDIAEGYSVSREKKESFPLTVTSAQKNPTAFYLCASSIGEAGGSVFGPGTRLTVL.

The J gene is TRBJ1-2, the V gene TRBV5-1, with D perhaps matching TRBD1 (6 bases). Germline CDR1 reads SGHRS; CDR2 reads YFSETQ. The CDR3 runs 14 residues. The V and J ends lost 4 bases and 4 bases respectively, with 14 bases between them. CDR3 DNA sequence: TGCGCCAGCAGCCTGAATGGACAGCCCTATGGCTACACCTTC. Amino acids: CASSLNGQPYGYTF.

The chain couples TRBV30 to TRBJ2-5; D may be TRBD2 (5 bases). CDR3 length: 14 residues. Germline CDR1 and CDR2: GTSNPN and SVGIG (reference sequence). The germline V and J ends were trimmed by 5 bases and 4 bases, with 17 bases remaining between them. This CDR3 reads CAWGGSGLLETQYF. The CDR3 DNA reads TGTGCCTGGGGCGGCAGCGGATTATTAGAGACCCAGTACTTC.